These T cell receptor beta chains were read from a single sample in a study of early T cells in non-severe SARS-CoV-2 infection. TCRdb fed the 5' RACE reads into MiXCR, producing one record per CDR3 protein. This table holds about 80,000 distinct CDR3 sequences, more than 13% found once. Material for sequencing was whole blood. Every receptor here comes from an adult who was a healthcare worker with PCR-confirmed SARS-CoV-2 infection or an uninfected control (not recorded which). Both conserved end residues are part of each CDR3. Fields, in order: clone size, J gene, V gene, D gene, CDR3 protein, CDR3 DNA. The D gene is left open where the match is weak. A clone size is listed for some rows: how often the clone was seen (once, few, many), or a class if it is expanded.

abundance: NA; j_gene: TRBJ2-1; v_gene: TRBV9; d_gene: NA; CDR3aa: CASSVGTGEQFF; CDR3nt: TGTGCCAGCAGCGTAGGGACCGGTGAGCAGTTCTTC
abundance: few; j_gene: TRBJ2-1; v_gene: TRBV5-6; d_gene: TRBD2; CDR3aa: CASSFGLADNEQFF; CDR3nt: TGTGCCAGCAGCTTCGGACTAGCGGACAATGAGCAGTTCTTC
abundance: NA; j_gene: TRBJ1-4; v_gene: TRBV6-6; d_gene: NA; CDR3aa: CASSPPLGNEKLFF; CDR3nt: TGTGCCAGCAGCCCTCCGCTCGGGAATGAAAAACTGTTTTTT
abundance: few; j_gene: TRBJ2-1; v_gene: TRBV4-2; d_gene: NA; CDR3aa: CASSQDLAEQYNEQFF; CDR3nt: TGTGCCAGCAGCCAAGATCTTGCGGAGCAGTACAATGAGCAGTTCTTC
abundance: NA; j_gene: TRBJ1-1; v_gene: TRBV29-1; d_gene: TRBD1; CDR3aa: CSLGQGAEAFF; CDR3nt: TGCAGCCTGGGACAGGGCGCTGAAGCTTTCTTT
abundance: once; j_gene: TRBJ1-3; v_gene: TRBV6-5; d_gene: NA; CDR3aa: CASSYSEGESGNTIYF; CDR3nt: TGTGCCAGCAGTTACTCAGAGGGCGAATCTGGAAACACCATATATTTT
abundance: NA; j_gene: TRBJ2-5; v_gene: TRBV2; d_gene: NA; CDR3aa: CASSVGEETQYF; CDR3nt: TGTGCCAGCAGTGTCGGGGAAGAGACCCAGTACTTC
abundance: few; j_gene: TRBJ1-2; v_gene: TRBV28; d_gene: TRBD1; CDR3aa: CASSYGTDHGYTF; CDR3nt: TGTGCCAGCAGTTACGGGACAGATCATGGCTACACCTTC
abundance: NA; j_gene: TRBJ2-4; v_gene: TRBV3-1; d_gene: NA; CDR3aa: CASSQDLLGVAKNIQYF; CDR3nt: TGTGCCAGCAGCCAAGATCTGCTTGGCGTGGCCAAAAACATTCAGTACTTC
abundance: NA; j_gene: TRBJ1-5; v_gene: TRBV10-3; d_gene: NA; CDR3aa: CAISEGKGNQPQHF; CDR3nt: TGTGCCATCAGCGAGGGCAAGGGCAATCAGCCCCAGCATTTT
abundance: few; j_gene: TRBJ2-5; v_gene: TRBV19; d_gene: TRBD1; CDR3aa: CASRTGTEETQYF; CDR3nt: TGTGCCAGTAGAACCGGGACAGAAGAGACCCAGTACTTC
abundance: NA; j_gene: TRBJ1-1; v_gene: TRBV9; d_gene: TRBD1; CDR3aa: CASSTGQGRTEAFF; CDR3nt: TGTGCCAGCAGCACAGGACAGGGTCGGACTGAAGCTTTCTTT
abundance: NA; j_gene: TRBJ2-1; v_gene: TRBV5-1; d_gene: TRBD2; CDR3aa: CASSSSPSGGAHEQFF; CDR3nt: TGCGCCAGCAGCTCAAGCCCTAGCGGGGGGGCACATGAGCAGTTCTTC
abundance: many; j_gene: TRBJ1-2; v_gene: TRBV12-3/TRBV12-4; d_gene: TRBD1; CDR3aa: CASSDTGQGIYGYTF; CDR3nt: TGTGCCAGCAGTGATACCGGACAGGGGATCTATGGCTACACCTTC
abundance: few; j_gene: TRBJ2-7; v_gene: TRBV5-1; d_gene: NA; CDR3aa: CASSLEVEGDEQYF; CDR3nt: TGCGCCAGCAGCTTGGAGGTTGAGGGGGACGAGCAGTACTTC
abundance: many; j_gene: TRBJ1-1; v_gene: TRBV6-5; d_gene: NA; CDR3aa: CASSYAGRDEAFF; CDR3nt: TGTGCCAGCAGTTACGCAGGGCGAGATGAAGCTTTCTTT
abundance: many; j_gene: TRBJ2-1; v_gene: TRBV7-8; d_gene: TRBD2; CDR3aa: CASSSSSGSSYNEQFF; CDR3nt: TGTGCCAGCAGCTCCTCTAGCGGAAGCTCCTACAATGAGCAGTTCTTC
abundance: NA; j_gene: TRBJ2-7; v_gene: TRBV28; d_gene: TRBD1; CDR3aa: CASSFQGLGDSSYEQYF; CDR3nt: TGTGCCAGCAGTTTCCAGGGGCTCGGGGACAGCTCCTACGAGCAGTACTTC
abundance: few; j_gene: TRBJ1-2; v_gene: TRBV4-2; d_gene: TRBD1; CDR3aa: CASSQARTGNYGYTF; CDR3nt: TGTGCCAGCAGCCAAGCCCGGACAGGAAACTATGGCTACACCTTC
abundance: many; j_gene: TRBJ2-1; v_gene: TRBV5-6; d_gene: TRBD1; CDR3aa: CASSYRGYNEQFF; CDR3nt: TGTGCCAGCAGCTACAGGGGCTACAATGAGCAGTTCTTC
abundance: NA; j_gene: TRBJ2-7; v_gene: TRBV10-3; d_gene: NA; CDR3aa: CAIGEGQSLYEQYF; CDR3nt: TGTGCCATCGGAGAGGGGCAAAGCCTGTACGAGCAGTACTTC
abundance: few; j_gene: TRBJ2-5; v_gene: TRBV3-1; d_gene: NA; CDR3aa: CASSHKGIETQYF; CDR3nt: TGTGCCAGCAGCCATAAGGGGATTGAGACCCAGTACTTC
abundance: NA; j_gene: TRBJ2-1; v_gene: TRBV28; d_gene: TRBD1; CDR3aa: CASSLFPGQGIDEQFF; CDR3nt: TGTGCCAGCAGTTTATTTCCGGGACAGGGTATCGATGAGCAGTTCTTC
abundance: few; j_gene: TRBJ2-7; v_gene: TRBV7-2; d_gene: TRBD1; CDR3aa: CASSPRTGGNYEQYF; CDR3nt: TGTGCCAGCAGCCCACGGACAGGGGGAAACTACGAGCAGTACTTC
abundance: many; j_gene: TRBJ2-3; v_gene: TRBV20-1; d_gene: TRBD1; CDR3aa: CSATPVTETGSGDTQYF; CDR3nt: TGCAGTGCTACTCCGGTTACAGAGACAGGGAGTGGGGATACGCAGTATTTT
abundance: NA; j_gene: TRBJ2-3; v_gene: TRBV14; d_gene: NA; CDR3aa: CASSQWRVGTDTQYF; CDR3nt: TGTGCCAGCAGCCAATGGAGGGTTGGCACAGATACGCAGTATTTT
abundance: many; j_gene: TRBJ1-4; v_gene: TRBV6-1; d_gene: NA; CDR3aa: CASGPGANNEKLFF; CDR3nt: TGTGCCAGCGGCCCAGGGGCTAATAATGAAAAACTGTTTTTT
abundance: few; j_gene: TRBJ2-3; v_gene: TRBV29-1; d_gene: NA; CDR3aa: CSVEIGGTDTQYF; CDR3nt: TGCAGCGTTGAAATAGGGGGCACAGATACGCAGTATTTT
abundance: NA; j_gene: TRBJ2-3; v_gene: TRBV12-5; d_gene: TRBD1; CDR3aa: CASGSGTGGFSTDTQYF; CDR3nt: TGTGCTAGTGGCTCCGGGACAGGGGGATTTTCCACAGATACGCAGTATTTT
abundance: once; j_gene: TRBJ1-6; v_gene: TRBV6-1; d_gene: NA; CDR3aa: CASFAASNSPLHF; CDR3nt: TGTGCCAGCTTTGCTGCTAGTAATTCACCCCTCCACTTT
abundance: few; j_gene: TRBJ1-1; v_gene: TRBV28; d_gene: TRBD1; CDR3aa: CASSDGTARSNTEAFF; CDR3nt: TGTGCCAGCAGTGACGGGACAGCGAGATCGAACACTGAAGCTTTCTTT
abundance: NA; j_gene: TRBJ1-5; v_gene: TRBV19; d_gene: NA; CDR3aa: CATREDGANQPQHF; CDR3nt: TGTGCCACCCGGGAGGACGGAGCAAATCAGCCCCAGCATTTT
abundance: once; j_gene: TRBJ2-7; v_gene: TRBV29-1; d_gene: NA; CDR3aa: CSAEVSSYEHYF; CDR3nt: TGCAGCGCCGAGGTAAGCTCCTACGAGCATTACTTC
abundance: NA; j_gene: TRBJ2-7; v_gene: TRBV11-2; d_gene: NA; CDR3aa: CASRLRSNSYEQYF; CDR3nt: TGTGCCAGCAGACTAAGGTCCAACTCCTACGAGCAGTACTTC
abundance: NA; j_gene: TRBJ2-2; v_gene: TRBV6-1; d_gene: NA; CDR3aa: CASSDQGVAENTGELFF; CDR3nt: TGTGCCAGCAGTGACCAGGGTGTTGCAGAGAACACCGGGGAGCTGTTTTTT
abundance: many; j_gene: TRBJ1-5; v_gene: TRBV12-3/TRBV12-4; d_gene: TRBD1; CDR3aa: CASSLTGGDQPQHF; CDR3nt: TGTGCCAGCAGTTTGACAGGGGGAGACCAGCCCCAGCATTTT
abundance: once; j_gene: TRBJ1-5; v_gene: TRBV29-1; d_gene: NA; CDR3aa: CSARSSNQPQHF; CDR3nt: TGCAGCGCCCGCTCAAGCAATCAGCCCCAGCATTTT
abundance: few; j_gene: TRBJ2-3; v_gene: TRBV24-1; d_gene: TRBD2; CDR3aa: CATSVNHPGGGPDTQYF; CDR3nt: TGTGCCACCAGTGTCAATCACCCGGGCGGGGGGCCGGATACGCAGTATTTT
abundance: NA; j_gene: TRBJ1-2; v_gene: TRBV12-3/TRBV12-4; d_gene: NA; CDR3aa: CASSSPGDGGYTF; CDR3nt: TGTGCCAGCAGTAGCCCAGGGGACGGGGGCTACACCTTC
abundance: NA; j_gene: TRBJ2-7; v_gene: TRBV3-1; d_gene: NA; CDR3aa: CAPGYEQYF; CDR3nt: TGTGCCCCCGGATACGAGCAGTACTTC
abundance: few; j_gene: TRBJ2-7; v_gene: TRBV4-1; d_gene: TRBD2; CDR3aa: CASSPMVGLAGSYGQYF; CDR3nt: TGCGCCAGCAGCCCCATGGTGGGTCTAGCGGGTTCCTACGGGCAGTACTTC
abundance: NA; j_gene: TRBJ2-3; v_gene: TRBV7-2; d_gene: NA; CDR3aa: CASSSTFEDTQYF; CDR3nt: TGTGCCAGCAGCTCCACCTTTGAAGATACGCAGTATTTT
abundance: few; j_gene: TRBJ2-1; v_gene: TRBV7-9; d_gene: NA; CDR3aa: CASSLTSPNEQFF; CDR3nt: TGTGCCAGCAGCTTAACTAGCCCCAATGAGCAGTTCTTC
abundance: NA; j_gene: TRBJ2-7; v_gene: TRBV20-1; d_gene: NA; CDR3aa: CSAIQPARGAYEQYF; CDR3nt: TGCAGTGCTATCCAACCGGCCAGAGGGGCGTACGAGCAGTACTTC
abundance: few; j_gene: TRBJ2-7; v_gene: TRBV28; d_gene: NA; CDR3aa: CASSPSPLYEQYF; CDR3nt: TGTGCCAGCAGTCCCTCACCGCTCTACGAGCAGTACTTC
abundance: NA; j_gene: TRBJ2-1; v_gene: TRBV6-1; d_gene: NA; CDR3aa: CASGASWSEQFF; CDR3nt: TGTGCCAGCGGGGCTAGCTGGAGCGAGCAGTTCTTC